This TCR beta chain was obtained from a study of cytomegalovirus exposure and HLA in healthy donors. The germline V gene has CDR1 SGHNT and CDR2 YYREEE (reference sequence). CDR3 length: 14 residues. Between the trimmed V and J ends, which lost 2 bases and 4 bases, there was a span of 10 bases. The PCR was carried out with 60 Vbeta primers and 13 Jbeta primers. Repertoires were generated with immunoSEQ multiplex PCR, while TCRdb's copy carries only in-frame clones and drops some. The table lists under 200,000 clones, roughly 79% of them singletons. In regard to this clone: As yet, its antigen is unknown.

The study's findings and limits: One cluster of highly shared sequence variants probably arose as a sequencing artifact. In a later analysis, TCR beta V- and J-gene trimming showed a link to a missense DCLRE1C variant. As immune exposure information, only CMV serostatus was available. Accounts indicate the classifier identified cytomegalovirus status with strong specificity and sensitivity.

The J gene is TRBJ1-3, the V gene TRBV5-4, with a tentative D call TRBD1 (6 bases). The sample was PBMCs. This receptor was identified in a man under 40 in good health and CMV-seronegative. The CDR3 is CASSFSTGGNTIYF. The CDR3 coding sequence is TGTGCCAGCAGCTTTTCGACAGGCGGAAACACCATATATTTT. Full variable domain (outside the CDR3, taken from reference TRBV5-4 and TRBJ1-3): ETGVTQSPTHLIKTRGQQVTLRCSSQSGHNTVSWYQQALGQGPQFIFQYYREEENGRGNFPPRFSGLQFPNYSSELNVNALELDDSALYLCASSFSTGGNTIYFGEGSWLTVV.